The 9 T cell receptor beta chains presented below share a single source sample, sequenced in a study of T-cell reconstitution after alpha-beta-depleted transplantation in children. Unique molecular identifiers were incorporated into the prepared TCRbeta library. TCRdb processed the PCR reads anew with MiXCR; each CDR3 protein has one entry. This table has 80,000 to 100,000 distinct CDR3 sequences, around 22% appearing once. The sequencing used PBMCs, collected before TCRalphabeta/CD19-depleted stem cell transplant. The receptor source for this set is a boy aged 2 to 10 with acute lymphoblastic leukemia, due to receive a stem cell transplant.

This chain's CDR3 is CASSFWGSRNNEQFF. In DNA form, the CDR3 reads TGTGCCAGCAGCTTTTGGGGGAGTAGGAACAATGAGCAGTTCTTC. The chain combines TRBV5-4 with TRBJ2-1; D may correspond to TRBD1 or TRBD2 (5 bases each). CDR1 and CDR2 from the germline V gene are SGHNT and YYREEE (reference sequence). V lost 2 bases and J lost 5, with 14 bases in between. The CDR3 spans 15 residues.

CDR3 in amino acids: CARLAEVGDTQYF. DNA of the CDR3: TGTGCCAGACTAGCGGAGGTGGGAGATACGCAGTATTTT. The rearrangement joins TRBV2 to TRBJ2-3, with 8 nucleotides matching TRBD2. This CDR3 contains 13 residues. Germline V gives CDR1 SNHLY, CDR2 FYNNEI. Trimming at V came to 9 bases and at J to 5 bases, leaving 7 bases not matched to a gene.

This clonotype came up a few times. For the CDR3, the DNA is TGTGCCAGCAGTTTTACTAGCGGAGGTACCGGGGAGCTGTTTTTT. It codes for CASSFTSGGTGELFF. The chain joins TRBV12-3 or TRBV12-4 to TRBJ2-2, with 8 bases aligning to TRBD2. The CDR3 consists of 15 residues. V was clipped by 3 bases and J by 5 bases; unmatched bases: 5.

This clonotype appeared a few times. The chain uses TRBV9 and TRBJ2-7; no definite D call. Germline V gives CDR1 SGDLS, CDR2 YYNGEE. The CDR3 runs to 15 residues. V was cut by 0 bases and J by 0 bases, with 10 bases left in between. CDR3 DNA: TGTGCCAGCAGCGTAGGGGCGGTAAGCTCCTACGAGCAGTACTTC. It yields the protein CASSVGAVSSYEQYF.

This chain uses TRBV5-1 with TRBJ1-2, with D possibly matching TRBD1 (5 bases). The CDR3 is 15 residues long. The V gene lost 5 bases and the J gene lost 0 bases, with 14 bases spanning the gap. The V gene's germline CDR1 is SGHRS and CDR2 YFSETQ. CDR3 bases: TGCGCCAGCAGGAAAGCCCAGGGTACTAACTATGGCTACACCTTC. The encoded protein is CASRKAQGTNYGYTF.

This clonotype was seen ten or more times. This sequence joins TRBV4-3 and TRBJ2-3; D gene ambiguous. V was shortened by 6 bases and J by 0 bases, with 13 bases between the two germline ends. This CDR3 comprises 15 residues. CDR1 is LGHNA, CDR2 YSLEER, per germline. In nucleotides, the CDR3 is TGCGCCAGCAGACTATCATACTGGAGCACAGATACGCAGTATTTT. Amino acids: CASRLSYWSTDTQYF.

This clonotype was counted at least ten times. The CDR3 sequence is CASSSRAASGRTQETQYF. Here the CDR3 DNA reads TGTGCCAGCAGCTCCAGGGCGGCTAGCGGGAGGACTCAAGAGACCCAGTACTTC. The rearrangement uses TRBV3-1 and TRBJ2-5; 11 positions match TRBD2. J was trimmed by 2 bases and V by 5 bases; bases with no gene match: 13. The germline V gene encodes CDR1 LGHDT and CDR2 YNNKEL (reference sequence). The CDR3 is 18 amino acids.

This chain uses TRBV12-3 or TRBV12-4 with TRBJ2-3; no firm D call. The CDR3 runs to 12 residues. Trimming stripped 7 bases from V and 1 base from J, with 6 bases between. In DNA form, the CDR3 reads TGTGCCAGCACGGCAGGCACAGATACGCAGTATTTT. Its translation is CASTAGTDTQYF.

Only a few counts were recorded for this clonotype. This chain joins TRBV28 and TRBJ2-7; perhaps TRBD2 as D (6 bases). Trimming cost V 7 bases and J 0 bases, with 13 bases left between them. CDR3 size: 14 residues. Germline V gene sequence: CDR1 MDHEN, CDR2 SYDVKM. The CDR3 nucleotides are TGTGCCAGCAACGCCGCGGGGACCTCCTACGAGCAGTACTTC. Protein sequence: CASNAAGTSYEQYF. Using reference TRBV28 and TRBJ2-7 for the parts outside the CDR3, the full variable domain is DVKVTQSSRYLVKRTGEKVFLECVQDMDHENMFWYRQDPGLGLRLIYFSYDVKMKEKGDIPEGYSVSREKKERFSLILESASTNQTSMYLCASNAAGTSYEQYFGPGTRLTVT.